This TCR beta chain is drawn from a study of blood T cell repertoires in COVID-19. Study-wide context: Researchers got acute and convalescent COVID-19 samples from the United States, Italy and Spain. PBMCs, B-cell-depleted T cells, or T cells were the source of the cDNA or gDNA that made up the material.

Authors' methods: Reference gene primers were amplified, and this amplification served to estimate nucleated cell counts. The data were produced by immunoSEQ multiplex PCR, yet TCRdb's version contains in-frame clones alone and is incomplete. Clone size and V and J calls were adopted from that table, with D and trimming inferred from the DNA. Of some 88,000 clones listed, more than 75% were seen once; the top ten hold about 15%. The TCR comes from a woman in her 70s with acute or convalescent COVID-19. Source material: peripheral blood.

CDR3 protein: CASSFRGFYSGNTIYF. The CDR3 DNA is TGTGCCAGCAGTTTCCGGGGATTCTACTCTGGAAACACCATATATTTT. The chain joins TRBV28 to TRBJ1-3; the D is unclear. This CDR3 has 16 residues. CDR1 is MDHEN, CDR2 SYDVKM, per germline. The ends were cut back, 3 bases at V and 0 bases at J, with 12 bases in the middle.